These T cell receptor beta chains were read from a single sample in a study of shared clonotypes between healthy human individuals. Sequenced by immunoSEQ multiplex PCR; TCRdb stores in-frame clones only, minus some. The sample shows millions of clones, approximately 94% of them seen only once. The sequencing input was naive CD8+ T cells from PBMCs. These TCRs come from a man between 18 and 29 years old in good health. Some clones in this sample may be carry-over from other donors' samples. The CDR3 runs from the conserved cysteine through the conserved F or W. D genes are given only for firm matches. The size of a clone is reported for some rows only, either as once, few or many, or as a class for expanded clones.

V,size,D,J,CDR3,DNA
TRBV6-5,once,.,TRBJ2-1,CASSTAGGGRNEQFF,TGTGCCAGCAGTACCGCGGGTGGGGGGAGAAATGAGCAGTTCTTC
TRBV29-1,.,.,TRBJ2-7,CSVQGGEKTYEQYF,TGCAGCGTGCAGGGGGGGGAGAAAACCTACGAGCAGTACTTC
TRBV11-2,.,.,TRBJ1-2,CASSRITGNYGYTF,TGTGCCAGCAGCCGAATTACCGGCAACTATGGCTACACCTTC
TRBV28,.,.,TRBJ2-7,CASRRDGWGISSYEQYF,TGTGCCAGCCGCAGAGATGGGTGGGGAATCAGCTCCTACGAGCAGTACTTC
TRBV19,.,TRBD2,TRBJ2-2,CASSTQLRTSGRDYTGELFF,TGTGCCAGTAGTACACAACTAAGGACTAGCGGGAGGGATTACACCGGGGAGCTGTTTTTT
TRBV7-9,once,.,TRBJ2-7,CASSEQGRSEQYF,TGTGCCAGCAGCGAACAGGGACGAAGCGAGCAGTACTTC
TRBV4-1,.,.,TRBJ2-2,CASSLHQTGTGELFF,TGCGCCAGCAGCCTTCATCAGACGGGCACCGGGGAGCTGTTTTTT
TRBV25-1,.,.,TRBJ2-3,CASSYYRGTTDTQYF,TGTGCCAGCAGCTACTACCGCGGAACCACAGATACGCAGTATTTT
TRBV7-9,few,TRBD1,TRBJ2-7,CASSGGQGHEQYF,TGTGCCAGCAGCGGGGGACAGGGCCACGAGCAGTACTTC
TRBV11-1,.,.,TRBJ2-7,CASSSSPVEQYF,TGTGCCAGCAGCTCTTCTCCGGTCGAGCAGTACTTC
TRBV7-8,.,.,TRBJ1-1,CASSLARQGSTEAFF,TGTGCCAGCAGCTTAGCTCGGCAGGGGTCCACTGAAGCTTTCTTT
TRBV19,.,.,TRBJ2-1,CASSINRRPNEQFF,TGTGCCAGTAGTATTAATCGCCGGCCGAATGAGCAGTTCTTC
TRBV7-9,.,.,TRBJ1-2,CASSLTGTNYGYTF,TGTGCCAGCAGCTTAACCGGGACAAATTATGGCTACACCTTC
TRBV11-2,.,TRBD1,TRBJ2-2,CASSLDRGTVRTGELFF,TGTGCCAGCAGCTTAGATCGAGGGACAGTCAGGACCGGGGAGCTGTTTTTT
TRBV7-9,.,TRBD2,TRBJ2-1,CASSPSSSGPRYNEQFF,TGTGCCAGCAGCCCGTCATCTAGCGGGCCCCGCTACAATGAGCAGTTCTTC
TRBV10-3,.,TRBD1,TRBJ2-7,CAISDGQGANEQYF,TGTGCCATCAGTGACGGACAGGGGGCGAACGAGCAGTACTTC
TRBV19,.,.,TRBJ2-7,CASSLSGPYHEQYF,TGTGCCAGTAGTCTCTCGGGGCCGTATCACGAGCAGTACTTC
TRBV29-1,.,.,TRBJ2-7,CSVGLVGSREQYF,TGCAGCGTTGGGTTGGTGGGGTCTCGCGAGCAGTACTTC
TRBV7-9,once,.,TRBJ2-6,CASSSPWLAGPGANVLTF,TGTGCCAGCAGCTCACCGTGGCTGGCTGGGCCTGGGGCCAACGTCCTGACTTTC
TRBV29-1,.,.,TRBJ2-7,CSVEFATADYEQYF,TGCAGCGTTGAGTTCGCGACAGCGGATTACGAGCAGTACTTC
TRBV5-8,once,TRBD1,TRBJ2-3,CASSLVGTGGADTQYF,TGTGCCAGCAGCTTGGTAGGGACAGGGGGCGCGGATACGCAGTATTTT
TRBV27,.,.,TRBJ2-3,CASTFQRTSTDTQYF,TGTGCCAGCACCTTTCAGCGGACCAGCACAGATACGCAGTATTTT
TRBV11-2,once,TRBD1,TRBJ1-2,CASSLDLEGTGKSDGYTF,TGTGCCAGCAGCTTAGATCTTGAGGGGACAGGGAAATCGGATGGCTACACCTTC
TRBV7-2,.,TRBD1,TRBJ2-1,CASSLAHQGALYNEQFF,TGTGCCAGCAGCTTAGCGCACCAGGGGGCTCTCTACAATGAGCAGTTCTTC
TRBV10-3,once,TRBD2,TRBJ2-7,CAIREGLAGTYEQYF,TGTGCCATCAGGGAAGGACTAGCGGGCACCTACGAGCAGTACTTC
TRBV27,.,TRBD2,TRBJ2-3,CASSLLGLAGGPGTDTQYF,TGTGCCAGCAGTTTGCTAGGACTAGCGGGAGGGCCCGGGACAGATACGCAGTATTTT
TRBV7-9,.,.,TRBJ2-5,CASSLPAGAQETQYF,TGTGCCAGCAGCTTGCCCGCTGGGGCCCAAGAGACCCAGTACTTC
TRBV6-5,.,.,TRBJ2-7,CASSYSTAYEQYF,TGTGCCAGCAGTTACTCGACAGCCTACGAGCAGTACTTC
TRBV28,.,.,TRBJ1-5,CASSYRGVGQPQHF,TGTGCCAGCAGTTATCGGGGGGTCGGGCAGCCCCAGCATTTT
TRBV7-6,.,.,TRBJ2-1,CASSLFTTQDNEQFF,TGTGCCAGCAGCTTATTTACCACGCAAGACAATGAGCAGTTCTTC
TRBV7-9,.,.,TRBJ1-2,CASSLQPDGYTF,TGTGCCAGCAGCTTACAGCCTGATGGCTACACCTTC
TRBV7-9,.,TRBD2,TRBJ2-3,CASRKGLADTQYF,TGTGCCAGCAGAAAGGGACTAGCGGATACGCAGTATTTT
TRBV5-1,.,.,TRBJ2-7,CASSPRGGYEQYF,TGCGCCAGCAGCCCCCGAGGGGGCTACGAGCAGTACTTC
TRBV27,.,TRBD1,TRBJ2-7,CASSPRQGYYEQYF,TGTGCCAGCAGTCCTAGACAGGGCTACTACGAGCAGTACTTC
TRBV30,.,TRBD2,TRBJ2-1,CAWSVGAGKSDEQFF,TGTGCCTGGAGTGTGGGAGCGGGAAAGAGTGATGAGCAGTTCTTC
TRBV19,.,.,TRBJ1-5,CASSSGGQSNQPQHF,TGTGCCAGTAGTAGCGGGGGGCAAAGCAATCAGCCCCAGCATTTT
TRBV29-1,.,TRBD2,TRBJ2-1,CSVEGTSGTNNEQFF,TGCAGCGTTGAGGGGACTAGCGGGACCAACAATGAGCAGTTCTTC
TRBV27,.,.,TRBJ2-3,CASSLLRGPLPDTQYF,TGTGCCAGCAGTTTACTCAGGGGCCCCCTGCCAGATACGCAGTATTTT
TRBV30,once,.,TRBJ2-7,CAWSVPGFSYEQYF,TGTGCCTGGAGTGTACCTGGGTTTTCCTACGAGCAGTACTTC
TRBV9,.,TRBD1,TRBJ1-2,CASSAGQGPRTYGYTF,TGTGCCAGCAGCGCCGGACAGGGCCCACGAACCTATGGCTACACCTTC
TRBV25-1,.,.,TRBJ1-1,CASSEKGGGTEAFF,TGTGCCAGCAGTGAAAAGGGAGGGGGCACTGAAGCTTTCTTT
TRBV6-4,.,.,TRBJ2-1,CARREPRPRNFRRLFF,TGTGCCAGAAGAGAACCAAGGCCCAGGAATTTTCGGCGTCTGTTCTTC
TRBV18,.,.,TRBJ2-7,CASSPSGSWVEQYF,TGTGCCAGCTCACCATCCGGCAGTTGGGTCGAGCAGTACTTC
TRBV11-2,.,.,TRBJ2-1,CASSTGYNEQFF,TGTGCCAGCAGCACAGGGTACAATGAGCAGTTCTTC
TRBV27,.,TRBD2,TRBJ2-2,CASSVTSGRLRTGELFF,TGTGCCAGCAGTGTAACTAGCGGGAGGTTAAGAACCGGGGAGCTGTTTTTT
TRBV15,.,TRBD1,TRBJ2-5,CATREGTGPKETQYF,TGTGCCACGCGCGAGGGGACAGGGCCCAAAGAGACCCAGTACTTC
TRBV19,.,.,TRBJ1-4,CASSPVDGANEKLFF,TGTGCCAGTAGTCCCGTAGACGGAGCTAATGAAAAACTGTTTTTT
TRBV7-9,.,TRBD1,TRBJ2-7,CASSLGQGRVYEQYF,TGTGCCAGCAGCCTTGGACAGGGTAGGGTCTACGAGCAGTACTTC
TRBV2,.,.,TRBJ2-7,CASISGAREQYF,TGTGCCAGCATCTCCGGGGCCCGGGAGCAGTACTTC
TRBV5-4,once,TRBD1,TRBJ2-1,CASSLAAGGINEQFF,TGTGCCAGCAGCTTGGCCGCAGGGGGTATCAATGAGCAGTTCTTC
TRBV27,.,.,TRBJ2-5,CASSFGGNGETQYF,TGTGCCAGCAGTTTCGGTGGGAACGGGGAGACCCAGTACTTC
TRBV28,.,TRBD2,TRBJ2-1,CASSFPLAGVRSNEQFF,TGTGCCAGCAGTTTCCCTCTAGCGGGAGTCCGGTCCAATGAGCAGTTCTTC
TRBV5-5,.,.,TRBJ1-1,CASSLDFYKAFF,TGTGCCAGCAGCTTGGACTTTTATAAGGCTTTCTTT